This TCR beta chain emerged from a study of blood T cell repertoires in COVID-19. V dropped 5 bases and J dropped 4; count of bases not matched to a gene: 4. The CDR3 consists of 14 residues. Per the germline V gene, CDR1 is SEHNR and CDR2 is FQNEAQ (reference sequence). In this sample, this clone turned up once. The protocol was immunoSEQ multiplex PCR, while the TCRdb copy is restricted to in-frame clones and leaves out a portion. The sample lists about 69,000 clones, 79% occurring once. The rearrangement uses TRBV7-9 and TRBJ1-1; TRBD1 matches at 10 bases. This clonotype was sampled from a human donor in a cohort sampled during active COVID-19. The source material was peripheral blood. The CDR3 nucleotides are TGTGCCAGCAGCACAAGACAGGGGGCCACTGAAGCTTTCTTT. As protein: CASSTRQGATEAFF.